This T cell receptor beta chain was profiled in a study of T cell clonality in common variable immunodeficiency. The data were produced by immunoSEQ multiplex PCR, yet TCRdb's version contains in-frame clones alone and is incomplete. The sample has 40,000 or so clones, none seen only once. Findings of the study overall: Common variable immunodeficiency TCR beta sequences reportedly had fewer deletions and N-nucleotide insertions. TCRbeta clonality was increased in CVID versus healthy controls.

The CDR3 spans 16 residues. Looked up from germline, CDR1 is LNHDA and CDR2 is SQIVND (reference sequence). The V and J ends lost 6 bases and 0 bases respectively, with 15 bases between them. This clone was seen many times. The antigen remains undetermined. Read data end 3 residues before the CDR3 end; the end is taken from the germline J gene. J is TRBJ2-1 and V is TRBV19; TRBD2 is a possible D gene (5 bases). The TCR comes from a person between 18 and 70 years old in good health. The sample consisted of peripheral blood mononuclear cells. The chain's CDR3 is CASSRRAETSYNEQFF. The sequenced CDR3 bases are TGTGCCAGTAGCCGTAGAGCGGAGACCTCCTACAATGAG.